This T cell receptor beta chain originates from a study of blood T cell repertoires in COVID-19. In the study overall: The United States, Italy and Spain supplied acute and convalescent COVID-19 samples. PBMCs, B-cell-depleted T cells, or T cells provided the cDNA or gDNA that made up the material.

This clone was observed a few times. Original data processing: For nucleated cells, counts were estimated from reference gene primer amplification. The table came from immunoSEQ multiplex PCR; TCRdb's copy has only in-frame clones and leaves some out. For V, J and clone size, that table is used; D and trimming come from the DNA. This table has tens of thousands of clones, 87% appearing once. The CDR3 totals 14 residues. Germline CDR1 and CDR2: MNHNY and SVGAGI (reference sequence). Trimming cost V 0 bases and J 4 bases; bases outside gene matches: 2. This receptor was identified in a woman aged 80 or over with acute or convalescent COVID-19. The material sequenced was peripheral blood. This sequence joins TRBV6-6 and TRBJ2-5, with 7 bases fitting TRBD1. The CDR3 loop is CASSYSGQPETQYF. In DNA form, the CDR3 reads TGTGCCAGCAGTTACTCGGGACAGCCAGAGACCCAGTACTTC.